The clone carrying this T cell receptor beta chain was observed many times. These data belong to a study of response to subunit inactivated influenza vaccine. A single record per CDR3 protein comes from TCRdb applying MiXCR to the RT-PCR reads. This sample has around 570,000 distinct CDR3 sequences, with approximately 7.1% found just once. Deletions cut 3 bases from V and 10 bases from J, with 7 bases between. This CDR3 comprises 10 residues. Germline-derived CDR1 and CDR2 are DFQATT and SNEGSKA (reference sequence). This specimen consisted of PBMCs from blood, obtained around 2 years after vaccination. The chain recombines TRBV20-1 with TRBJ2-1; maybe TRBD2 (5 bases). This sequence was found in a man aged 50 to 69 who received an inactivated influenza vaccine. The CDR3 reads CSARRGEQFF. CDR3 in DNA: TGCAGTGCTAGGCGCGGGGAGCAGTTCTTC.